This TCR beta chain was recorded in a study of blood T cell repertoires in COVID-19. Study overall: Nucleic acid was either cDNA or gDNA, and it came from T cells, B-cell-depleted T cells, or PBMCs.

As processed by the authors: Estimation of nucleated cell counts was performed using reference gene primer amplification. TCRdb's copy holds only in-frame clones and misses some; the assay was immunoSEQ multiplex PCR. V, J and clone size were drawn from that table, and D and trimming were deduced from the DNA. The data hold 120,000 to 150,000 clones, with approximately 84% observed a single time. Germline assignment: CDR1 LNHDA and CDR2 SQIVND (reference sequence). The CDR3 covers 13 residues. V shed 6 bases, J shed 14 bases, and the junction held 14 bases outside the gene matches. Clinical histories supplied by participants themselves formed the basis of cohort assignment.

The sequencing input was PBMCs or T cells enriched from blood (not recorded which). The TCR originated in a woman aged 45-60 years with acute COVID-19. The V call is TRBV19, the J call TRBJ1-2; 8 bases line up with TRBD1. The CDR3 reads CASSPRTGPWPTF. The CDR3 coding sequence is TGTGCCAGTAGCCCCAGGACAGGGCCCTGGCCAACCTTC.